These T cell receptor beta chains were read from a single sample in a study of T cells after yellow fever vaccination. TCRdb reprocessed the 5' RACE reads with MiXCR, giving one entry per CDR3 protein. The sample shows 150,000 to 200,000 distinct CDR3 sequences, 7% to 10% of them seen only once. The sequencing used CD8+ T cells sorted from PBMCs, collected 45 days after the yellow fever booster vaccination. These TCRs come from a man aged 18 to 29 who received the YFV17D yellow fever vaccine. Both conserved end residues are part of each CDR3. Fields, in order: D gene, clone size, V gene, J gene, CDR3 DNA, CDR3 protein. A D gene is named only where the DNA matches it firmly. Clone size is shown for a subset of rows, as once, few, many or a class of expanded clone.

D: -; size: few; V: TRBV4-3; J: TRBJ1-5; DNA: TGCGCCAGCAGCCAAGATCTGACGGCAGACCAGCCCCAGCATTTT; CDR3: CASSQDLTADQPQHF
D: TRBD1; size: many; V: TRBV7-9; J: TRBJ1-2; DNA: TGTGCCAGCAGCTTAGGAACAGGGGCTTCCTCAGGCTACACCTTC; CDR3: CASSLGTGASSGYTF
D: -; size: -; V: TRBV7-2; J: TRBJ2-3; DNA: TGTGCCAGCGGTGGGAGTCTCGGGGCGAATACGCAGTATTTT; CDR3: CASGGSLGANTQYF
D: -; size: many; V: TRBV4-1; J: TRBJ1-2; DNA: TGCGCCAGCAGCCAACTTCAAGGGACGCGCTCTGGCTACACCTTC; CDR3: CASSQLQGTRSGYTF
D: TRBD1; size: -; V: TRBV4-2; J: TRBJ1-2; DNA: TGTGCCAGCAGCGCGACAGGGACTTATGGCTACACCTTC; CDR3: CASSATGTYGYTF
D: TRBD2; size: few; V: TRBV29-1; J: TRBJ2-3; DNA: TGCAGCGTCGAGCGGGGCCGCACAGATACGCAGTATTTT; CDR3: CSVERGRTDTQYF
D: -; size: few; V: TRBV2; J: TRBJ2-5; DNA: TGTGCCAGCAGTGAAGGGTCGGGGGCCCCCGTGGTTGCAGAGACCCAGTACTTC; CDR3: CASSEGSGAPVVAETQYF
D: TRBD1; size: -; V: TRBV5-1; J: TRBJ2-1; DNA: TGCGCCAGCAGCTTGGCCGGGACAGGGAATGAGCAGTTCTTC; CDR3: CASSLAGTGNEQFF
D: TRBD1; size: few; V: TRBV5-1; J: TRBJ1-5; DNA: TGCGCCAGCAGCTGGGGGGACAGTGCTAATCAGCCCCAGCATTTT; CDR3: CASSWGDSANQPQHF
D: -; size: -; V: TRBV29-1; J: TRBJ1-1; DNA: TGCAGCGTTGATGCTGAGAACACTGAAGCTTTCTTT; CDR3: CSVDAENTEAFF
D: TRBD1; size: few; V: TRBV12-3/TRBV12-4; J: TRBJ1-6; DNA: TGTGCCAGCCGGGGGGACAGGGGATTCTATAATTCACCCCTCCACTTT; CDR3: CASRGDRGFYNSPLHF
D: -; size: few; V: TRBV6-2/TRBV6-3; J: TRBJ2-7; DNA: TGTGCCAGCAGTTACTCGAAGGCAGGGGCTAGCTCCTACGAGCAGTACTTC; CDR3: CASSYSKAGASSYEQYF
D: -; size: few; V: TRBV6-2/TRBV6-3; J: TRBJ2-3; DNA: TGTGCCAGCAGTTCTCGAGGAACTAGCTTCTCAACAGATACGCAGTATTTT; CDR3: CASSSRGTSFSTDTQYF
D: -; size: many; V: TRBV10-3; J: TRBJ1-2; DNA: TGTGCCATCAGCCTCGTTTGGGTGAATGGCTACACCTTC; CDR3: CAISLVWVNGYTF
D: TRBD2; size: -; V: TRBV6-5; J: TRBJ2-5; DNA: TGTGCCAGCAGTTACGGCAGCGGGGGGCCGGGGAAGACCCAGTACTTC; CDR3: CASSYGSGGPGKTQYF
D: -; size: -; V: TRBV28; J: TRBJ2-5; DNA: TGTGCCAGCGGCGTAGCGACGGAGCAAGAGACCCAGTACTTC; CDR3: CASGVATEQETQYF
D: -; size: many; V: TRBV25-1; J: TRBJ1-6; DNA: TGTGCCAGCAGTGAATTGGGGGTATCACCCCTCCACTTT; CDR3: CASSELGVSPLHF
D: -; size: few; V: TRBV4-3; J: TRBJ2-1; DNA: TGCGCCAGCAGCCGACGGTCGTTGAACAATGAGCAGTTCTTC; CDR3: CASSRRSLNNEQFF
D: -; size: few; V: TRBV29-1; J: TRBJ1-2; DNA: TGCAGCGTGAGGATCGCGGGATCGGGCTATGGCTACACCTTC; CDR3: CSVRIAGSGYGYTF
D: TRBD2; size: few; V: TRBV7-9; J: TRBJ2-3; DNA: TGTGCCAGCACCTCGGGGGGAGTGGATACGCAGTATTTT; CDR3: CASTSGGVDTQYF
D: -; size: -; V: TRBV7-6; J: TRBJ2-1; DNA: TGTGCCAGCAGCTTAGAGGCCCCGGGGTACAATGAGCAGTTCTTC; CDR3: CASSLEAPGYNEQFF
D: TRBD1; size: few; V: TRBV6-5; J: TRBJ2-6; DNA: TGTGCCAGCAGTCGTATCGCACCGGGACAGGGACACTCTGGGGCCAACGTCCTGACTTTC; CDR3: CASSRIAPGQGHSGANVLTF
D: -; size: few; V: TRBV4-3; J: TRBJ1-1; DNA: TGCGCCAGCAGCCAAGGTCGTCCGGAGAAGAACACTGAAGCTTTCTTT; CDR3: CASSQGRPEKNTEAFF
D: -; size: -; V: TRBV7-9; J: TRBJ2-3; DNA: TGTGCCAGCAGCTTAGGTCGCGGAGATACGCAGTATTTT; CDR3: CASSLGRGDTQYF
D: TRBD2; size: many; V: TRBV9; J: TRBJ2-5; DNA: TGTGCCAGCAGCGCCTACTCTGGGACTAGTCCCGAGACCCAGTACTTC; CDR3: CASSAYSGTSPETQYF
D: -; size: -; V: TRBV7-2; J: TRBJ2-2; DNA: TGTGCCAGCAGCGTGTGGCGCGAAGCGAACACCGGGGAGCTGTTTTTT; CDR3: CASSVWREANTGELFF
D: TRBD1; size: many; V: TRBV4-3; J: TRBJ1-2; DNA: TGCGCCAGCAGCCGGTATGGGACAGACTTGGTCGATGGCTACACCTTC; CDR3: CASSRYGTDLVDGYTF
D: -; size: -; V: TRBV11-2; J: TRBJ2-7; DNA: TGTGCCAGCAGCCTACAGGGAAATTCCTACGAGCAGTACTTC; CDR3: CASSLQGNSYEQYF
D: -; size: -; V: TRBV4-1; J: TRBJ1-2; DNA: TGCGCCAGCAGCCAACAGGGTTCCTCATTTGGCTACACCTTC; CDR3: CASSQQGSSFGYTF
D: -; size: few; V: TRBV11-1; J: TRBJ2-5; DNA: TGTGCCAGCAGCTTTCTAAGGGGAGAGACCCAGTACTTC; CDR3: CASSFLRGETQYF
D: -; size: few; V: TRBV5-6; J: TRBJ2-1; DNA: TGTGCCAGCAGCTTGGGGTTGGGGGAGCAGTTCTTC; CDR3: CASSLGLGEQFF
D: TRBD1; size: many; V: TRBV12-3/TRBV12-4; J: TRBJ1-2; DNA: TGTGCCAGCAGTTCAGACAGGGGCTATGGCTACACCTTC; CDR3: CASSSDRGYGYTF
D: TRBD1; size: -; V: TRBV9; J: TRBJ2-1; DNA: TGTGCCAGCAGCCCCCCCACAGGGGGCAATGAGCAGTTCTTC; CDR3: CASSPPTGGNEQFF
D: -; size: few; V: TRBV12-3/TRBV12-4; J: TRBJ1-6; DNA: TGTGCCAGCAGTTGGCTAGGGTCCTCACCCCTCCACTTT; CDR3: CASSWLGSSPLHF
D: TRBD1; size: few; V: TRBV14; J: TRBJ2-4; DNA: TGTGCCAGCAGCACCCGACAGGGCATGACCAAAAACATTCAGTACTTC; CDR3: CASSTRQGMTKNIQYF
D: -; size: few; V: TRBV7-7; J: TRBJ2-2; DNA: TGTGCCAGCAGCTTTTACGACGACACCGGGGAGCTGTTTTTT; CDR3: CASSFYDDTGELFF
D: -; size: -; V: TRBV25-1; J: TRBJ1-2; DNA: TGTGCCAGCAGTGAGGGGCCCAGCTCCTTC; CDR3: CASSEGPSSF
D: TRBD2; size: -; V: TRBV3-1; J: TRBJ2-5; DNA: TGTGCCAGCAGCCGGAGATGGGGTAGCGGGGAAGGAGAGACCCAGTACTTC; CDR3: CASSRRWGSGEGETQYF
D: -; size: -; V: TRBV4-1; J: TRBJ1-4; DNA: TGCGCCAGCAGCCAAGCAGAAACAGGGAGGGCAACTAATGAAAAACTGTTTTTT; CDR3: CASSQAETGRATNEKLFF
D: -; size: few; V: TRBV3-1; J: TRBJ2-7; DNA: TGTGCCAGCAGCCAAGGGCGGGGGCTGTACGAGCAGTACTTC; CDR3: CASSQGRGLYEQYF
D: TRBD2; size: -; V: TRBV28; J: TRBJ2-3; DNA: TGTGCCAGCAGTGGGTCTGGCGGGGGGCCCACAGATACGCAGTATTTT; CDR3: CASSGSGGGPTDTQYF
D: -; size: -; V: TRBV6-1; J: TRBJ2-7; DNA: TGTGCCAGCCGCGGACCGCTAGAGCAGTACTTC; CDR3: CASRGPLEQYF
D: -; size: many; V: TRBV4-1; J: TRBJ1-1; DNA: TGCGCCAGCAGCCAAGTTACCACTGAAGCTTTCTTT; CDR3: CASSQVTTEAFF
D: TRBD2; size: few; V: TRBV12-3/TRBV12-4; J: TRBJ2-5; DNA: TGTGCCAGCAGTTTTTCTAGCGGGGGAGAGACCCAGTACTTC; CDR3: CASSFSSGGETQYF
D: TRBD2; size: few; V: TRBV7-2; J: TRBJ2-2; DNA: TGTGCCAGCAGCTTCTCCCCTAGCGGGGGGGCCACCGGGGAGCTGTTTTTT; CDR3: CASSFSPSGGATGELFF
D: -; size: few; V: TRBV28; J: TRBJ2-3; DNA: TGTGCCAGCAGTCCGGGGACTCCCAGTAACACAGATACGCAGTATTTT; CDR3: CASSPGTPSNTDTQYF
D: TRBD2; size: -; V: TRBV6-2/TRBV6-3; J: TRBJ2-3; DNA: TGTGCCAGCAGCCTACTAGCGGGGGGTGACGGAGATACGCAGTATTTT; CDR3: CASSLLAGGDGDTQYF
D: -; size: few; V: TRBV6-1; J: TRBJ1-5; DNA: TGTGCCAGCAGTGAAGGTTACAGGGCATCTAGCAATCAGCCCCAGCATTTT; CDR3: CASSEGYRASSNQPQHF
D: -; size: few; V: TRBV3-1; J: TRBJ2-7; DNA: TGTGCCAGCAGCCAACCGACAGAGGAGATGGACGAGCAGTACTTC; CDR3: CASSQPTEEMDEQYF
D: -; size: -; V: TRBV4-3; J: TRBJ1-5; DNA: TGCGCCAGCAGCCAAGACGGCACAGGGAAGCAGCCCCAGCATTTT; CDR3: CASSQDGTGKQPQHF
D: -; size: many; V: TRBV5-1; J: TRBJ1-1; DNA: TGCGCCAGCAGCTTAAGGGGTTCAATCACTGAAGCTTTCTTT; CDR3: CASSLRGSITEAFF
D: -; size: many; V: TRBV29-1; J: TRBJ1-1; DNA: TGCAGCGTAGTAAAGGGGGTCGAAGCTTTCTTT; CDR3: CSVVKGVEAFF
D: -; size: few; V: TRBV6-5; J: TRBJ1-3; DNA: TGTGCCAGCAGTGGGGGACGGGCGGACACCATATATTTT; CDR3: CASSGGRADTIYF
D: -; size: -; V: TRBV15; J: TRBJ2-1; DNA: TGTGCCACCAGCAGAGGTAATGAGCAGTTCTTC; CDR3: CATSRGNEQFF
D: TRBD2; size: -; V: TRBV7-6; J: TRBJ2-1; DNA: TGTGCCAGCAGCTTAAGGCTAGGGACTATAGACAATGAGCAGTTCTTC; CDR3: CASSLRLGTIDNEQFF
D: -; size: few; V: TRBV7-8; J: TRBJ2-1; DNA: TGTGCCAGCAGCCTGGTCCCGGGGGACTCCTACAATGAGCAGTTCTTC; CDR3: CASSLVPGDSYNEQFF
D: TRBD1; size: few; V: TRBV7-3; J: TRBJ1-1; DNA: TGTGCCAGCAGCGCGGGACAGGGACTGGGCGCTGAAGCTTTCTTT; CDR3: CASSAGQGLGAEAFF
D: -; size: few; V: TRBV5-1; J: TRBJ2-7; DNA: TGCGCCAGCAGCCTGCGAGCCCCCTACGAGCAGTACTTC; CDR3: CASSLRAPYEQYF
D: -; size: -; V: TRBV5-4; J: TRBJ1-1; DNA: TGTGCCAGCAGCTTCGCCGGGGCTTTTCCCATGAACACTGAAGCTTTCTTT; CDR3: CASSFAGAFPMNTEAFF
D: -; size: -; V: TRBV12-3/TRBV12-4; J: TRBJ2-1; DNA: TGTGCCAGCAGTTGGGGGGGACAGAATGATGAGCAGTTCTTC; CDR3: CASSWGGQNDEQFF